The next 6 T cell receptor beta chains were all read from a single sample in a study of T cells in Graves' hyperthyroidism and ophthalmopathy. From RNA transcripts, TCR beta CDR3 regions were amplified. With the HTBI primer set, the TCR CDR3 went through a first round of RT-PCR. From the multiplex PCR reads, TCRdb called clonotypes with MiXCR, one entry per CDR3 protein. Here the sample spans approximately 600,000 distinct CDR3 sequences, approximately 15% being singletons. Sequencing used blood. These receptors were taken from a middle-aged woman with Graves' ophthalmopathy.

There are many counts of this clonotype. This chain uses TRBV10-3 with TRBJ2-7, with D possibly called TRBD1 or TRBD2 (5 bases each). CDR3 length: 15 amino acids. Germline values: CDR1 ENHRY, CDR2 SYGVKD. Trimming cost V 0 bases and J 0 bases, with 9 bases left between them. The CDR3 is CAISESGAGSYEQYF. CDR3 bases: TGTGCCATCAGTGAGTCAGGGGCGGGCTCCTACGAGCAGTACTTC.

This clonotype has at least ten counts. This chain uses TRBV7-2 with TRBJ2-7; TRBD1 or TRBD2 may be the D gene (5 bases each). V lost 4 bases and J 0 bases, leaving 10 bases between the germline ends. Germline assignment: CDR1 SGHTA and CDR2 FQGNSA. The CDR3 is 14 amino acids. The CDR3 spells CASSWGPSSYEQYF. CDR3 in DNA: TGTGCCAGCAGCTGGGGACCGAGCTCCTACGAGCAGTACTTC.

This clonotype was counted at least ten times. The rearrangement links TRBV19 to TRBJ2-7, with D tentatively TRBD2 (6 bases). V was shortened by 6 bases and J by 5 bases, with 14 bases between the two germline ends. The CDR3 length is 13 residues. Germline lookup yields CDR1 LNHDA and CDR2 SQIVND (reference sequence). The CDR3 DNA reads as TGTGCCAGTAGCCCAGGATGGGGGGACGAGCAGTACTTC. This sequence encodes CASSPGWGDEQYF.

In DNA, the CDR3 is TGTGCCAGCAGCCCCCAAGGTCCGGGGAACACTGAAGCTTTCTTT. Translated, it gives CASSPQGPGNTEAFF. The chain couples TRBV11-3 to TRBJ1-1; D is undetermined. The CDR3 loop spans 15 amino acids. The germline CDR1 and CDR2 sequences are SGHNT and YENEEA. The ends were cut back, 5 bases at V and 1 base at J, with 14 bases in the middle. The full variable domain, in which reference TRBV11-3 and TRBJ1-1 provide the parts outside the CDR3, is EAGVVQSPRYKIIEKKQPVAFWCNPISGHNTLYWYLQNLGQGPELLIRYENEEAVDDSQLPKDRFSAERLKGVDSTLKIQPAELGDSAVYLCASSPQGPGNTEAFFGQGTRLTVV.

The chain recombines TRBV5-6 with TRBJ2-7; 8 bases line up with TRBD1. CDR3 length: 15 residues. The germline gives CDR1 SGHDT, CDR2 YYEEEE. Unmatched junction bases numbered 10, after V lost 4 bases and J lost 4 bases. For the CDR3, the DNA is TGTGCCAGCAGCCATCGTCGGCAGGGGGCTTACGAGCAGTACTTC. This sequence encodes CASSHRRQGAYEQYF.

This clonotype was recorded a few times. J is TRBJ2-5 and V is TRBV7-3; the D gene is possibly TRBD1 (5 bases). There are 14 residues in the CDR3. From germline, CDR1 is SGHTA and CDR2 FQGTGA. V lost 1 base, J lost 5 bases, and 11 bases lay in between. As DNA, the CDR3 is TGTGCCAGCAGCTTAAGTTTCAGGGATGAGACCCAGTACTTC. Encoded protein: CASSLSFRDETQYF.